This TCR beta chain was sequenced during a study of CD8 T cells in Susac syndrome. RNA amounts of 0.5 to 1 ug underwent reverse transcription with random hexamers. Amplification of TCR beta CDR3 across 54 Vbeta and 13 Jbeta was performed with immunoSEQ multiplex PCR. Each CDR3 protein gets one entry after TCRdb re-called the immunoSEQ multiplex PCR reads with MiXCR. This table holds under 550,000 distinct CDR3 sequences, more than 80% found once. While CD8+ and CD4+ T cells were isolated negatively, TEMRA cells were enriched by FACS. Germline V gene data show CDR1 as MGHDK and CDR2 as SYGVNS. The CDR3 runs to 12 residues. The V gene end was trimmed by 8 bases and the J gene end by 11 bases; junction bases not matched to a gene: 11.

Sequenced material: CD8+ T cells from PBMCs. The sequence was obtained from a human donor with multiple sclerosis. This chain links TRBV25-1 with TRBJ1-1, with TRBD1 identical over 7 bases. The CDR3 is CASWDSALTAFF. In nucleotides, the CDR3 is TGTGCCAGCTGGGACAGCGCCTTGACTGCTTTCTTT.